The subject of this entry is one T cell receptor beta chain. The source of the sample is a study of blood T cell repertoires in COVID-19. V lost 4 bases and J lost 6, with 13 bases in between. The CDR3 is made up of 14 amino acids. Germline CDR1 reads MDHEN; CDR2 reads SYDVKM. Per the original methods: Amplifying reference gene primers gave estimates of nucleated cell counts. Measured with immunoSEQ multiplex PCR; TCRdb has only the in-frame clones, and not every one. V and J calls and clone size follow that table, whereas D and trimming were derived from the DNA. The top ten clones hold 8.5% to 12% of a sample with around 360,000 clones, approximately 89% of them seen once. One Seattle source followed patients from active infection through their disease course.

The sequence derives from a woman aged 25 to 45 with COVID-19, enrolled during active disease. The chain joins TRBV28 to TRBJ2-1, with a possible D match to TRBD2 (5 bases). The sample taken for sequencing was peripheral blood. CDR3 sequence: CASSWERAPNEQFF. DNA for the CDR3: TGTGCCAGCAGTTGGGAGAGGGCCCCCAATGAGCAGTTCTTC.